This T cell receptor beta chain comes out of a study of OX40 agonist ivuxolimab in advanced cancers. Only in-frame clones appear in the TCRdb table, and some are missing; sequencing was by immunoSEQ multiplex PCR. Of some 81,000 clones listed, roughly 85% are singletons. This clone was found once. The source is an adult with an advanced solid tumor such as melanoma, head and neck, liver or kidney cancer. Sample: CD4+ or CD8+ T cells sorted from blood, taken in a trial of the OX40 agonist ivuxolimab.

CDR3 amino acids: CASSPPRKPTDTQYF. In DNA, the CDR3 is TGTGCCAGCTCACCACCACGAAAACCCACAGATACGCAGTATTTT. The chain carries TRBV18 and TRBJ2-3; D is unclear. Germline CDR1 and CDR2: KGHSH and LQKENI. With 0 bases removed from V and 2 bases from J, the gap between germline ends came to 9 bases. This CDR3 has 15 amino acids.